These T cell receptor beta chains were read from a single sample in a study of blood T cells in healthy people across ages. TCRdb re-called the 5' RACE reads through MiXCR, storing one row per CDR3 protein. Of 730,000 or so distinct CDR3 sequences listed, more than 40% are singletons. Sequences were obtained from blood. The origin of the receptors is a woman aged 55-70 years in good health. CDR3s include the opening cysteine and the closing phenylalanine or tryptophan. A D gene is named only where the DNA matches it firmly. Clone sizes are given selectively: once, few, many, or a class where the clone is expanded.

TGTGCCAGCAGTTCCTCCGGACAGGGCGATGGGAACACCATATATTTT | CASSSSGQGDGNTIYF | TRBJ1-3 | TRBD1 | NA | TRBV28
TGTGCCAGCAGCTTCCCGGTCAGCGGGGGGGCTTCCTACAATGAGCAGTTCTTC | CASSFPVSGGASYNEQFF | TRBJ2-1 | TRBD2 | NA | TRBV7-2
TGTGCCAGCAGTGAGGCAGGGGGGTTAGAGACCCAGTACTTC | CASSEAGGLETQYF | TRBJ2-5 | NA | NA | TRBV6-1
TGTGCCAGCAGCCCATGGGGACTAGCGGTCACAGATACGCAGTATTTT | CASSPWGLAVTDTQYF | TRBJ2-3 | NA | NA | TRBV21-1
TGTGCCAGCAGCGTAGGGGGGGTTTCACCCCTCCACTTT | CASSVGGVSPLHF | TRBJ1-6 | NA | NA | TRBV9
TGTGCCAGCAGTCCGGGACTAACGCGTACCGGGGAGCTGTTTTTT | CASSPGLTRTGELFF | TRBJ2-2 | TRBD2 | NA | TRBV6-2/TRBV6-3
TGTGCCAGCAGTTCCATCCGACAGGGGTCCGAGCAGTACTTC | CASSSIRQGSEQYF | TRBJ2-7 | TRBD1 | few | TRBV6-2/TRBV6-3
TGTGCCACCTTGTTGGGACTACCATACAATGAGCAGTTCTTC | CATLLGLPYNEQFF | TRBJ2-1 | TRBD2 | few | TRBV28
TGTGCCAGCAGTGCCGCCCGGCATGACACAGATACGCAGTATTTT | CASSAARHDTDTQYF | TRBJ2-3 | NA | NA | TRBV27
TGCGCCAGCAGCCCCGGGACAGAGTCTGAAGCTTTCTTT | CASSPGTESEAFF | TRBJ1-1 | TRBD1 | NA | TRBV7-3
TGTGCCCGCAGTTTAGTACACGAGGGTGGGAGTAATGGCTACACCTTC | CARSLVHEGGSNGYTF | TRBJ1-2 | NA | NA | TRBV12-3/TRBV12-4
TGTGCCAGCAGCCCCTGGACTGAGCAGTTCTTC | CASSPWTEQFF | TRBJ2-1 | NA | few | TRBV7-2
TGTGCCATCAGTGCCGGGACAGGGAAAAACAATGAGCAGTACTTC | CAISAGTGKNNEQYF | TRBJ2-7 | TRBD1 | NA | TRBV10-3
TGTGCCAGCAGCGTAGGGGCAGGGTACCCTAACGAGCAGTACTTC | CASSVGAGYPNEQYF | TRBJ2-7 | NA | NA | TRBV9
TGCAGTGCTAGAGACCCAAGGAGGCTAGCGGGAGTTGTGGAGCAGTACTTC | CSARDPRRLAGVVEQYF | TRBJ2-7 | TRBD2 | few | TRBV20-1
TGTGCCAGCTCACCAGGGGCAGAACTAGCCAAAAACATTCAGTACTTC | CASSPGAELAKNIQYF | TRBJ2-4 | NA | few | TRBV18
TGTGCCATCCAGAACCGGGGGCGTAATAATTCACCCCTCCACTTT | CAIQNRGRNNSPLHF | TRBJ1-6 | NA | NA | TRBV10-3
TGTGCCAGCAGATATGACAGGACGGCCTACGAGCAGTACTTC | CASRYDRTAYEQYF | TRBJ2-7 | NA | NA | TRBV7-2
TGTGCCAGCAGTTACCCCGGGGGTTTTTCGCAGTATTTT | CASSYPGGFSQYF | TRBJ2-3 | NA | once | TRBV27
TGTGCCAGCAGAGATACAGGGGGCTACGAGCAGTACTTC | CASRDTGGYEQYF | TRBJ2-7 | TRBD1 | many | TRBV3-1
TGTGCCAGCAGTTTTGGCAGGACCTTGAACACTGAAGCTTTCTTT | CASSFGRTLNTEAFF | TRBJ1-1 | NA | NA | TRBV12-3/TRBV12-4
TGCAGCGTATACAGGGGGCTTGGGGACACTGAAGCTTTCTTT | CSVYRGLGDTEAFF | TRBJ1-1 | TRBD1 | NA | TRBV29-1
TGTGCCAGCAGCTTCAGACTAGCGGGGGCCCCAGATACGCAGTATTTT | CASSFRLAGAPDTQYF | TRBJ2-3 | TRBD2 | NA | TRBV5-6
TGTGCCAGCAGTTCACAGGGGGCGCTTGGGGCCAACGTCCTGACTTTC | CASSSQGALGANVLTF | TRBJ2-6 | TRBD1 | NA | TRBV12-3/TRBV12-4
TGTGCCAGCAGCTTCTCACGTGGCTACACCTTC | CASSFSRGYTF | TRBJ1-2 | NA | NA | TRBV25-1
TGCGCCAGCAGCTGGGGCAAAGACTATGGCTACACCTTC | CASSWGKDYGYTF | TRBJ1-2 | NA | NA | TRBV5-1
TGTGCCAGCAGCCAAGATCGCCACCGCGGGGCAGATACGCAGTATTTT | CASSQDRHRGADTQYF | TRBJ2-3 | NA | NA | TRBV3-1
TGCAGTGCTCACGGACTAGCGGGATCCCAACAGCAGTACTTC | CSAHGLAGSQQQYF | TRBJ2-7 | TRBD2 | once | TRBV20-1
TGTGCCAGCAGTTACCCTCCAGGGACGGACGACAAGTACACCTTC | CASSYPPGTDDKYTF | TRBJ1-2 | NA | NA | TRBV6-2/TRBV6-3
TGTGCCAGCAGACCACTAGCGGGAGGAGTAGAGACCCAGTACTTC | CASRPLAGGVETQYF | TRBJ2-5 | TRBD2 | few | TRBV28
TGTGCCAGCTCCGCCGGGACAGTGGGGGAGCAGTACTTC | CASSAGTVGEQYF | TRBJ2-7 | TRBD1 | few | TRBV18
TGTGCCAGCAGCGGGCCCTGGGACAGGGACTCCTACGAGCAGTACTTC | CASSGPWDRDSYEQYF | TRBJ2-7 | TRBD1 | once | TRBV9